Listed below are T cell receptor beta chains from one sample, sequenced in a study of blood T cell repertoires in COVID-19. Here immunoSEQ multiplex PCR was the method, and the copy in TCRdb shows in-frame clones only, minus some. Among about 250,000 clones listed, 75% to 90% were seen once. Sequencing input: PBMCs or T cells enriched from blood (not recorded which). These receptors were collected from a woman aged 30 to 39 who had recovered from COVID-19. The CDR3 runs from the conserved cysteine through the conserved F or W. The D gene is left open where the match is weak. Size values are once, few and many counts, or a class for expanded clones, and some rows have none.

V gene	J gene	clone size	D gene	CDR3 DNA	CDR3 protein
TRBV3-1/TRBV3-2	TRBJ1-1	-	TRBD1	TGTGCCAGCAGCCTCCTGACAGGGTCTGAAGCTTTCTTT	CASSLLTGSEAFF
TRBV12-3/TRBV12-4	TRBJ2-7	-	-	TGTGCCAGCAGTTTTGCAGGGGCCTACGAGCAGTACTTC	CASSFAGAYEQYF
TRBV7-3	TRBJ2-5	-	TRBD1	TGTGCCAGCAGCACCGTCGGGACAGAAAAAGAGACCCAGTACTTC	CASSTVGTEKETQYF
TRBV6-1	TRBJ1-4	-	-	TGTGCCAGCAGTGAGGGAAAGACAGAAAGGAATGAAAAACTGTTTTTT	CASSEGKTERNEKLFF
TRBV7-8	TRBJ2-2	-	TRBD2	TGTGCCAGCAGCTGGACTAGCGGGGCACACACCGGGGAGCTGTTTTTT	CASSWTSGAHTGELFF
TRBV6-5	TRBJ1-2	few	TRBD1	TGTGCCAGCATCCCGGGACAGGGACGTGGCTACACCTTC	CASIPGQGRGYTF
TRBV7-3	TRBJ2-7	-	TRBD2	TGTGCCAGCAGCTTTATGGGAGGGAGCTCCTACGAGCAGTACTTC	CASSFMGGSSYEQYF
TRBV9	TRBJ1-1	-	-	TGTGCCAGCAGCGAGGGAGGGGTTTCGGGAGAAGCTTTCTTT	CASSEGGVSGEAFF
TRBV3-1/TRBV3-2	TRBJ2-5	-	-	TGTGCCAGCAGCCAAAATAGGAGGGAAGAGACCCAGTACTTC	CASSQNRREETQYF
TRBV18	TRBJ1-5	once	-	TGTGCCAGCTCACGGGAGGAAATCGGCAATCAGCCCCAGCATTTT	CASSREEIGNQPQHF
TRBV5-1	TRBJ1-3	-	-	TGCGCCAGCAGCTGGAGGGGAACGTCTGGAAACACCATATATTTT	CASSWRGTSGNTIYF
TRBV2	TRBJ2-7	-	TRBD1	TGTGCCAGCAGTGGCGGGACAGGGACCGAGCAGTACTTC	CASSGGTGTEQYF
TRBV14	TRBJ1-1	few	-	TGTGCCAGCAGCCAAGACGCGGGGAATGTGAACACTGAAGCTTTCTTT	CASSQDAGNVNTEAFF
TRBV7-9	TRBJ1-1	once	-	TGTGCCAGCAACACAGGGCCTGAGAGAACCACTGAAGCTTTCTTT	CASNTGPERTTEAFF
TRBV5-1	TRBJ1-2	-	TRBD1	TGCGCCAGCAGCGAGGGGACAGGCTATGGCTACACCTTC	CASSEGTGYGYTF
TRBV29-1	TRBJ1-2	-	TRBD1	TGCAGCGCACCTCGGACAGGCCTGCATGGCTACACCTTC	CSAPRTGLHGYTF
TRBV28	TRBJ2-7	few	-	TGTGCCAGCAGTTTAGGTAGGAGGTACGAGCAGTACTTC	CASSLGRRYEQYF
TRBV5-6	TRBJ1-1	-	TRBD1	TGTGCCAGCAGTATGGACAGGGGTTTAACTGAAGCTTTCTTT	CASSMDRGLTEAFF
TRBV7-2	TRBJ1-4	-	TRBD1	TGTGCCAGCAGCTTAGGGCAGGGGGCTTTTGAAAAACTGTTTTTT	CASSLGQGAFEKLFF
TRBV6-6	TRBJ2-2	-	-	TGTGCCAGCAGTTACTTGCCAGGGGCCACCGGGGAGCTGTTTTTT	CASSYLPGATGELFF
TRBV28	TRBJ2-3	once	TRBD2	TGTGCCACCGGACTAGCGGGGGGCTTCCGCACAGATACGCAGTATTTT	CATGLAGGFRTDTQYF
TRBV5-5	TRBJ2-2	few	-	TGTGCCAGCAGCCCGCCCGGGAGTAGGACCGGGGAGCTGTTTTTT	CASSPPGSRTGELFF
TRBV30	TRBJ1-5	-	-	TGTGCCTGGAGTCTCCGGGGAGGAAGCAATCAGCCCCAGCATTTT	CAWSLRGGSNQPQHF
TRBV20-1	TRBJ2-7	-	TRBD1	TGCAGTGCTAGTTCTGGACAGGGGATCCACGAGCAGTACTTC	CSASSGQGIHEQYF
TRBV5-4	TRBJ2-4	once	TRBD1	TGTGCCAGCAGCTCTATGGGACAGGGTAAAAACATTCAGTACTTC	CASSSMGQGKNIQYF
TRBV4-1	TRBJ2-1	-	TRBD1	TGCGCCAGCAGCCCCCGACAGGGAACAGAGCAGTTCTTC	CASSPRQGTEQFF
TRBV30	TRBJ2-1	-	TRBD2	TGTGCCTGGAGTGGGGGGACTAGCGAGGAGTTCTTC	CAWSGGTSEEFF